Below, 29 T cell receptor beta chains from the same sample are listed, as sequenced in a study of identical twins. From the 5' RACE reads, TCRdb called clonotypes with MiXCR, one entry per CDR3 protein. Of about 920,000 distinct CDR3 sequences listed, 10% to 15% were seen once; the top ten hold about 1.6%. These same records also appear under a second study, on yellow fever vaccine responses in identical twins.

Sample: PBMCs. The receptor set was obtained from a woman aged 18-30 years in good health.

The chain links TRBV18 to TRBJ2-1; 10 nucleotides agree with TRBD2. The CDR3 extends over 15 amino acids. V trimming: 2 bases; J trimming: 7 bases; junction bases outside the gene matches: 5. The germline V gene has CDR1 KGHSH and CDR2 LQKENI. In DNA, the CDR3 is TGTGCCAGCTCACCAGGACTAGCGGTTGGGAATGAGCAGTTCTTC. Translating gives CASSPGLAVGNEQFF.

V gene TRBV7-2 combines with J gene TRBJ2-2; D is perhaps TRBD2 (6 bases). Germline values: CDR1 SGHTA, CDR2 FQGNSA. CDR3 length equals 15 residues. V gave up 0 bases and J gave up 5 bases, with 10 bases separating them. CDR3 DNA: TGTGCCAGCAGCTTAGCCTGGGCGGGGACCGGGGAGCTGTTTTTT. This sequence encodes CASSLAWAGTGELFF.

This chain connects TRBV6-4 to TRBJ2-7; TRBD1 matches 9 bases. V trimming: 0 bases; J trimming: 6 bases; junction bases outside the gene matches: 0. This CDR3 is built from 13 residues. Per germline, CDR1 MRHNA and CDR2 SNTAGT. CDR3 coding DNA: TGTGCCAGCAGTGACTCGGACAGGGGCGAGCAGTACTTC. As protein: CASSDSDRGEQYF.

This clonotype was counted only a few times. The V call is TRBV4-2, the J call TRBJ2-5; D unresolved. Trimming stripped 3 bases from V and 1 base from J, with 15 bases between. CDR3 length equals 16 residues. CDR1 and CDR2 (germline): LGHNA, YNFKEQ. The CDR3 region is CASSQETTTSQETQYF. The CDR3 region has the DNA TGTGCCAGCAGCCAGGAAACCACCACTTCCCAAGAGACCCAGTACTTC.

Points on this clonotype: The junction and the germline gene differ at one end; a read error may be behind it. This chain uses TRBV3-1 with TRBJ2-7, with D perhaps assigned TRBD1 or TRBD2 (5 bases each). The CDR3 runs to 18 residues. Germline V gene sequence: CDR1 LGHDT, CDR2 YNNKEL (reference sequence). The CDR3 spells CASCQDPSFGTKRSEQYF. The CDR3 nucleotides are TGTGCCAGCTGCCAAGATCCCTCTTTCGGGACCAAAAGAAGCGAGCAGTACTTC.

This clonotype has just a few counts. The rearrangement joins TRBV20-1 to TRBJ2-5; perhaps TRBD1 as D (5 bases). The CDR3 is 14 amino acids. Germline-derived CDR1 and CDR2 are DFQATT and SNEGSKA (reference sequence). V was pared by 0 bases and J by 5 bases, with 13 bases between. CDR3 sequence (DNA): TGCAGTGCTAGAGATCGGCAGGGCCGGGAGACCCAGTACTTC. This codes for CSARDRQGRETQYF.

The chain combines TRBV3-1 with TRBJ2-5; D ambiguous. Germline V gene lookup returns CDR1 LGHDT and CDR2 YNNKEL (reference sequence). V was shortened by 3 bases and J by 1 base, with 18 bases between the two germline ends. The CDR3 consists of 17 residues. The CDR3 spells CASSHIRDTDFQETQYF. The CDR3 region has the DNA TGTGCCAGCAGCCACATCCGCGACACGGATTTCCAAGAGACCCAGTACTTC.

This clonotype was picked up a small number of times. The chain is built from TRBV4-1 and TRBJ2-3; 7 nucleotides align to TRBD2. Germline V gene data show CDR1 as MGHRA and CDR2 as YSYEKL. CDR3 length equals 14 residues. The junction had 11 bases not matched to a gene; V was cut back by 11 bases and J by 3 bases. This chain's CDR3 is CAARVVGGTDTQYF. The CDR3 DNA reads as TGCGCCGCTAGGGTAGTCGGGGGGACAGATACGCAGTATTTT.

The table lists this clonotype with a few counts. This chain uses TRBV5-1 with TRBJ2-1; D possibly corresponds to TRBD1 (6 bases). Trimming took off 4 bases at V and 6 bases at J, with 17 bases between the two ends. This CDR3 contains 15 residues. The V gene's germline CDR1 is SGHRS and CDR2 YFSETQ. CDR3 coding DNA: TGCGCCAGCAGCATTACAGGGAGAAGCGGCAATGAGCAGTTCTTC. It translates to CASSITGRSGNEQFF.

The sample holds a few counts of this clonotype. The chain's CDR3 is CATSRGQGVETQYF. The CDR3 DNA follows: TGTGCCACCAGCAGAGGACAGGGGGTTGAGACCCAGTACTTC. The gene calls are TRBV15 and TRBJ2-5, with 9 bases that match TRBD1. CDR3 size: 14 residues. Germline values: CDR1 LNHNV, CDR2 YYDKDF (reference sequence). V lost 1 base and J lost 5; bases outside the gene matches: 2.

This clonotype showed up just a few times. The chain is built from TRBV12-3 or TRBV12-4 and TRBJ2-5; 9 positions match TRBD1. V lost 6 bases, J lost 4 bases, and 12 bases stayed unmatched. The CDR3 spans 16 residues. CDR3 region: CASRSTGTGFLETQYF. In DNA form, the CDR3 reads TGTGCCAGCAGGTCCACCGGGACAGGGTTTTTAGAGACCCAGTACTTC.

The gene calls are TRBV5-1 and TRBJ2-1; TRBD2 matches 8 bases. V lost 4 bases, J lost 0 bases, and 9 bases stayed unmatched. CDR3 size: 17 residues. CDR1 is SGHRS, CDR2 YFSETQ, per germline. For the CDR3, the DNA is TGCGCCAGCAGCCAATCGCCGGGGGGGAGCTCCTACAATGAGCAGTTCTTC. It translates to CASSQSPGGSSYNEQFF.

The chain combines TRBV5-1 with TRBJ2-7; TRBD1 might be the D (5 bases). The CDR3 sequence is 14 residues long. Between the trimmed V and J ends, which lost 1 base and 3 bases, there was a span of 11 bases. Per the germline V gene, CDR1 is SGHRS and CDR2 is YFSETQ. For the CDR3, the DNA is TGCGCCAGCAGCTTGACAGGTTTGATCTACGAGCAGTACTTC. It is translated as CASSLTGLIYEQYF. Together with reference TRBV5-1 and TRBJ2-7, the CDR3 gives the full variable domain: KAGVTQTPRYLIKTRGQQVTLSCSPISGHRSVSWYQQTPGQGLQFLFEYFSETQRNKGNFPGRFSGRQFSNSRSEMNVSTLELGDSALYLCASSLTGLIYEQYFGPGTRLTVT.

The table lists this clonotype with a few counts. The genes are TRBV20-1 and TRBJ2-1, with 10 nucleotides matching TRBD1. V dropped 6 bases and J dropped 4; count of bases not matched to a gene: 12. This CDR3 is 16 amino acids long. Germline CDR1 DFQATT, CDR2 SNEGSKA (reference sequence). The CDR3 sequence is CSADNPGQGTYNEQFF. The DNA for the CDR3 is TGCAGTGCCGATAATCCGGGACAGGGGACGTACAATGAGCAGTTCTTC.

The J gene is TRBJ2-4, the V gene TRBV4-2; 8 bases match TRBD2. Germline V gene sequence: CDR1 LGHNA, CDR2 YNFKEQ. Trimming at V came to 0 bases and at J to 0 bases, leaving 7 bases not matched to a gene. The CDR3 is 18 residues long. The CDR3 coding sequence is TGTGCCAGCAGCCAAGATTTTCCGGGGGGGAAAGCCAAAAACATTCAGTACTTC. This codes for CASSQDFPGGKAKNIQYF.

V usage is TRBV7-6 and J usage is TRBJ2-3; 14 bases map to TRBD2. Looked up from germline, CDR1 is SGHVS and CDR2 is FNYEAQ. The CDR3 contains 20 residues. Losses at the gene ends were 0 bases for V and 4 bases for J; bases not matched to a gene: 12. CDR3 DNA: TGTGCCAGCAGCTTAGCGACTAGCGGGGGGGCCTATCGGTTCGCAGATACGCAGTATTTT. Amino acid sequence: CASSLATSGGAYRFADTQYF. The variable domain in full, completed from reference TRBV7-6 and TRBJ2-3, reads GAGVSQSPRYKVTKRGQDVALRCDPISGHVSLYWYRQALGQGPEFLTYFNYEAQQDKSGLPNDRFSAERPEGSISTLTIQRTEQRDSAMYRCASSLATSGGAYRFADTQYFGPGTRLTVL.

In this sample, this clonotype turned up a few times. The chain is built from TRBV20-1 and TRBJ1-6, with D perhaps TRBD1 (5 bases). V was cut by 1 base and J by 5 bases, with 12 bases left in between. Germline V gene lookup returns CDR1 DFQATT and CDR2 SNEGSKA (reference sequence). The CDR3 has 15 amino acids. CDR3 nucleotide sequence: TGCAGTGCTAGAGGTTTAGGGGCGAATAATTCACCCCTCCACTTT. It codes for CSARGLGANNSPLHF.

In this sample, this clonotype turned up a few times. The chain uses TRBV3-1 and TRBJ1-1; unclear D gene. The germline gives CDR1 LGHDT, CDR2 YNNKEL (reference sequence). V was pared by 1 base and J by 7 bases, with 13 bases between. The CDR3 length is 14 residues. CDR3 coding DNA: TGTGCCAGCAGCCAAGCGAGGGCAGCCGGTGAAGCTTTCTTT. The encoded protein is CASSQARAAGEAFF.

The CDR3 protein is CASSLPGGAGHSYEQYF. The CDR3 coding sequence is TGTGCCAGCAGCTTACCGGGGGGAGCGGGACACTCCTACGAGCAGTACTTC. The V and J genes are TRBV7-9 and TRBJ2-7, with D maybe TRBD2 (7 bases). V was trimmed by 2 bases and J by 0 bases, leaving 17 bases between them. This CDR3 has 17 residues. Germline V gene sequence: CDR1 SEHNR, CDR2 FQNEAQ (reference sequence).

This clonotype was found a few times. V is TRBV24-1 and J is TRBJ2-1; D possibly corresponds to TRBD2 (7 bases). This CDR3 has 14 amino acids. CDR1 KGHDR and CDR2 SFDVKD come from the germline V gene. The V gene lost 5 bases and the J gene lost 6 bases, with 13 bases spanning the gap. The CDR3 DNA reads TGTGCCACCAGTGTCTCGGGGGGCTTCAATGAGCAGTTCTTC. The encoded protein is CATSVSGGFNEQFF.

Only a few counts were recorded for this clonotype. The chain couples TRBV20-1 to TRBJ2-3; 11 nucleotides match TRBD2. Germline V gene data show CDR1 as DFQATT and CDR2 as SNEGSKA (reference sequence). Losses at the gene ends were 2 bases for V and 4 bases for J; bases not matched to a gene: 5. CDR3 length equals 15 residues. CDR3 loop: CSARPVAGGPDTQYF. The CDR3, as DNA: TGCAGTGCTAGACCAGTAGCGGGAGGGCCAGATACGCAGTATTTT.

The CDR3: CASKVAINQPQHF. Written as DNA, the CDR3 is TGTGCCAGCAAAGTTGCCATAAATCAGCCCCAGCATTTT. The gene calls are TRBV2 and TRBJ1-5; D is uncertain. V was clipped by 7 bases and J by 4 bases, with 11 bases between them. Looked up from germline, CDR1 is SNHLY and CDR2 is FYNNEI. CDR3 length equals 13 residues.

CDR3 sequence reads: CASRRSGSMYEQYF. In nucleotides, the CDR3 is TGTGCCAGCAGGCGGAGCGGGAGTATGTACGAGCAGTACTTC. The gene calls are TRBV12-3 or TRBV12-4 and TRBJ2-7; 8 positions match TRBD2. The trim removed 6 bases at V and 4 bases at J, leaving 8 bases unmatched. The CDR3 consists of 14 residues.

This clonotype showed up just a few times. The chain carries TRBV20-1 and TRBJ2-1; 12 bases match TRBD2. This CDR3 comprises 13 residues. Per the germline V gene, CDR1 is DFQATT and CDR2 is SNEGSKA (reference sequence). The J segment lost 7 bases and the V segment lost 6 bases, leaving 4 bases of the junction unmatched. CDR3 residues: CSAGLAGGNEQFF. In DNA form, the CDR3 reads TGCAGTGCGGGACTAGCGGGCGGGAATGAGCAGTTCTTC.

This clonotype was observed at least ten times. The J gene is TRBJ2-2, the V gene TRBV12-3 or TRBV12-4, with TRBD2 as a possible D gene (5 bases). This CDR3 has 12 residues. V lost 3 bases to trimming and J lost 8 bases, with 7 bases between them. In DNA, the CDR3 is TGTGCCAGCAGTTTTGGACTGGGGGAGCTGTTTTTT. Translated, it gives CASSFGLGELFF.

This clonotype was seen at least ten times. This sequence joins TRBV12-3 or TRBV12-4 and TRBJ2-7; no definite D call. The CDR3 consists of 14 residues. V dropped 6 bases and J dropped 0 bases, with 12 bases sitting between them. DNA of the CDR3: TGTGCCAGCAGGGCGACGGGTAGCTCCTACGAGCAGTACTTC. Translated, it gives CASRATGSSYEQYF.

This clonotype appeared a few times. This chain joins TRBV3-1 and TRBJ1-2; D is ambiguous. Trimming cost V 4 bases and J 4 bases, with 22 bases left between them. The germline V gene has CDR1 LGHDT and CDR2 YNNKEL (reference sequence). This CDR3 is 17 amino acids long. The CDR3 loop is CASSLHQYGQSSYGYTF. The CDR3, as DNA: TGTGCCAGCAGCCTCCACCAGTATGGGCAGTCCTCCTATGGCTACACCTTC.

This chain uses TRBV10-3 with TRBJ2-7; tentatively, D is TRBD2 (6 bases). CDR1 is ENHRY and CDR2 is SYGVKD in the germline V gene. V was shortened by 11 bases and J by 7 bases, with 18 bases between the two germline ends. This CDR3 comprises 12 residues. The DNA of the CDR3 is TGTGCCGCGGGACCGACGACCTGGGAGCAGTACGTC. This codes for CAAGPTTWEQYV.

This chain links TRBV7-9 with TRBJ1-1; D unclear. This CDR3 has 15 amino acids. Germline assignment: CDR1 SEHNR and CDR2 FQNEAQ (reference sequence). Deletions cut 5 bases from V and 0 bases from J, with 13 bases between. CDR3 nucleotide sequence: TGTGCCAGCAGCCGAGGCCGGGGAATGAACACTGAAGCTTTCTTT. This gives the protein CASSRGRGMNTEAFF.